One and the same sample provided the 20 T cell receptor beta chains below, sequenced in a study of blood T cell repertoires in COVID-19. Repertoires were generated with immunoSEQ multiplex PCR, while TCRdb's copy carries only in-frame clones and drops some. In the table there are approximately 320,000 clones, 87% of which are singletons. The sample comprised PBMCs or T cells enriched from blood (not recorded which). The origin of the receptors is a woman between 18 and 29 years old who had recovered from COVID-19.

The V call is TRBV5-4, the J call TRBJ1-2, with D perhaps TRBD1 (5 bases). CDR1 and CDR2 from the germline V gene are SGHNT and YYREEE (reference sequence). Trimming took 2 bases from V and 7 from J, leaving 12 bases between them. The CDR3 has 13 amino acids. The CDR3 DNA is TGTGCCAGCAGCTTACCAGGGCAGGGTGGCTACACCTTC. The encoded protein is CASSLPGQGGYTF.

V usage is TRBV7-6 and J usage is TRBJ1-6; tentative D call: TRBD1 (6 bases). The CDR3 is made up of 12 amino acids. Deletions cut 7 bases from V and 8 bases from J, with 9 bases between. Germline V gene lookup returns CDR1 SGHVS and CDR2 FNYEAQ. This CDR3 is CASNNRDSPLHF. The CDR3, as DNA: TGTGCCAGCAACAACAGGGATTCACCCCTCCACTTT.

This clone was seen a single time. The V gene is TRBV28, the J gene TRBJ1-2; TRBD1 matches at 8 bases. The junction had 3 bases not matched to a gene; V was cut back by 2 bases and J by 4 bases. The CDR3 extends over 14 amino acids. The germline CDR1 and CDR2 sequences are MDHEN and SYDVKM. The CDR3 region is CASSLGQGAYGYTF. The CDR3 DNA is TGTGCCAGCAGTTTAGGGCAGGGGGCCTATGGCTACACCTTC.

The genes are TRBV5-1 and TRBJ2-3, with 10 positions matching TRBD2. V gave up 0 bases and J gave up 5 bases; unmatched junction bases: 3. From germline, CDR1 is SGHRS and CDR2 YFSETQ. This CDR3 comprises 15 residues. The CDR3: CASSLGLAGVDTQYF. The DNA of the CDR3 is TGCGCCAGCAGCTTGGGGCTAGCGGGAGTAGATACGCAGTATTTT.

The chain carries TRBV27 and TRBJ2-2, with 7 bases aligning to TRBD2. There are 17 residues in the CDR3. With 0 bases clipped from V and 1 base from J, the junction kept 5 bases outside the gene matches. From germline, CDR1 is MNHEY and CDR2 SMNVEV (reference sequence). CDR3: CASSLSVRGGNTGELFF. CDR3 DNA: TGTGCCAGCAGTTTATCGGTCCGCGGGGGGAACACCGGGGAGCTGTTTTTT.

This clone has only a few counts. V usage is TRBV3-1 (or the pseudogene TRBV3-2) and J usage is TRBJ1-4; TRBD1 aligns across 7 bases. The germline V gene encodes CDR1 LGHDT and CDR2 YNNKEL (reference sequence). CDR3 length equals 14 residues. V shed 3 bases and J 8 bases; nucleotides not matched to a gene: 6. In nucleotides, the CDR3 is TGTGCCAGCAGCCAGGCTCAGGGGGACGAAAAACTGTTTTTT. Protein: CASSQAQGDEKLFF.

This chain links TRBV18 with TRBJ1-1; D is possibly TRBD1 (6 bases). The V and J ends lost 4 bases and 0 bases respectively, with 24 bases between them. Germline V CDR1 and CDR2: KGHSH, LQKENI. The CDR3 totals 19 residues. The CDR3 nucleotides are TGTGCCAGCTCACACTCCGAGGCAGGGCACAGGGCAATGAACACTGAAGCTTTCTTT. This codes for CASSHSEAGHRAMNTEAFF.

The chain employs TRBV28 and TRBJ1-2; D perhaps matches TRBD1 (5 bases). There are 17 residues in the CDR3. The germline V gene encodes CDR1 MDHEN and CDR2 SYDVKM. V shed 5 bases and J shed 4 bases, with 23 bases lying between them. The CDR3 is CASSLATVPPISYGYTF. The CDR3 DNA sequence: TGTGCCAGCAGTCTCGCGACAGTGCCCCCCATCTCCTATGGCTACACCTTC.

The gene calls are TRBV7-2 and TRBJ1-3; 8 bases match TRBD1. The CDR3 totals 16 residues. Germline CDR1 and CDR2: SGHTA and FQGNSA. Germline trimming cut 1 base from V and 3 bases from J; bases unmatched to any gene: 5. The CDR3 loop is CASSLVGTGGGNTIYF. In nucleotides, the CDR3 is TGTGCCAGCAGCTTAGTCGGGACAGGAGGTGGAAACACCATATATTTT.

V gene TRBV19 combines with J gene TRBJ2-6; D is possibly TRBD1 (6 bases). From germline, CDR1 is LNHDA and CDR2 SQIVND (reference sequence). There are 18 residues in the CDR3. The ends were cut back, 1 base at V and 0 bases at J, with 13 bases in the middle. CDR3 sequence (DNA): TGTGCCAGTAGTATAGGTGGGGGCCCGAGCTCTGGGGCCAACGTCCTGACTTTC. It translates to CASSIGGGPSSGANVLTF.

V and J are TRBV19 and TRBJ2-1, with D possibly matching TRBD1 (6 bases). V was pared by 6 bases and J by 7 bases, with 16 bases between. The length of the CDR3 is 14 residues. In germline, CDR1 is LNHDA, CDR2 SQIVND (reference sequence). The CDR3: CASSLRGTTNEQFF. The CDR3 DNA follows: TGTGCCAGTAGCCTAAGGGGGACAACGAATGAGCAGTTCTTC.

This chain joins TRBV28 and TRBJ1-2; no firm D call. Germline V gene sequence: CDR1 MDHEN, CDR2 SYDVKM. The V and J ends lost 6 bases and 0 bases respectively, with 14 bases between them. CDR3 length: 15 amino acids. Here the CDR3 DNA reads TGTGCCAGCAGGGCCCCCTCACGCACTAACTATGGCTACACCTTC. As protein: CASRAPSRTNYGYTF.

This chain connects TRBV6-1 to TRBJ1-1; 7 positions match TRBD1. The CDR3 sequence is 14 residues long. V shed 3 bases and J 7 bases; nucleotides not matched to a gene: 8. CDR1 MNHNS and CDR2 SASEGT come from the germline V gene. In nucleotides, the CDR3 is TGTGCCAGCAGTGACCCAGGGGGGCCAGATGAAGCTTTCTTT. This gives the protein CASSDPGGPDEAFF.

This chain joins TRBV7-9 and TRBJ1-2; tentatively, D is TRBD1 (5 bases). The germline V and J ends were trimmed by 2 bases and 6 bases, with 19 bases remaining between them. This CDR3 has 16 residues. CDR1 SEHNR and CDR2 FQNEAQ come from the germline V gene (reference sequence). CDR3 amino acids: CASSLREVGHGDGYTF. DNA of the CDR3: TGTGCCAGCAGCTTACGGGAGGTTGGACATGGGGATGGCTACACCTTC.

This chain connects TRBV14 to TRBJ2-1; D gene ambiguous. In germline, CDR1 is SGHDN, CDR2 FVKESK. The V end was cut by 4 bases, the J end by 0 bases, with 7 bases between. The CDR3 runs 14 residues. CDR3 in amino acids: CASSRWSSYNEQFF. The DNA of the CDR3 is TGTGCCAGCAGCCGCTGGAGCTCCTACAATGAGCAGTTCTTC.

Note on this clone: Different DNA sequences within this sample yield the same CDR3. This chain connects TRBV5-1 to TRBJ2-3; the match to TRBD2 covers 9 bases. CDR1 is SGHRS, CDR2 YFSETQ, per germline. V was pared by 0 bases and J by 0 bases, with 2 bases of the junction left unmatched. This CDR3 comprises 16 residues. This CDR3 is CASSLGLAGSTDTQYF. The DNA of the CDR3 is TGCGCCAGCAGCTTGGGGCTAGCGGGGAGCACAGATACGCAGTATTTT.

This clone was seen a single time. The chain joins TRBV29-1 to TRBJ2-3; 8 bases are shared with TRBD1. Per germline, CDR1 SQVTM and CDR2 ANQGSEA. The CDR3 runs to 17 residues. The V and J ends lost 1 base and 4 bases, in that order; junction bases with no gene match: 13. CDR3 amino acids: CSVEGLRTGTPADTQYF. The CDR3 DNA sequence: TGCAGCGTTGAAGGATTGAGGACAGGGACGCCCGCAGATACGCAGTATTTT.

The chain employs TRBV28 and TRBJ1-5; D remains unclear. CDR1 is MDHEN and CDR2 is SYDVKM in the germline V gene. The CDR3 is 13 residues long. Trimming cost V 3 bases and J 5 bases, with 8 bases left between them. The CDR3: CASSFGVYQPQHF. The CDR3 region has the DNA TGTGCCAGCAGTTTCGGGGTTTATCAGCCCCAGCATTTT.

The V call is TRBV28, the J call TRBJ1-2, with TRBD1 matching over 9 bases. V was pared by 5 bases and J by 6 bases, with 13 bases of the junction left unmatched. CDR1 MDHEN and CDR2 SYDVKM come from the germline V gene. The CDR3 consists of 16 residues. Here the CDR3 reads CASSTRPGQGRDGYTF. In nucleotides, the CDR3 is TGTGCCAGCAGTACCCGACCGGGACAGGGAAGGGATGGCTACACCTTC.

For the CDR3, the DNA is TGTGCCAGCAGCTCATTCGGACAGGGAGGCCCAGATACGCAGTATTTT. Its protein is CASSSFGQGGPDTQYF. The chain couples TRBV11-3 to TRBJ2-3, with 8 positions matching TRBD1. The ends lost 4 bases at V and 4 bases at J; junction bases unmatched: 10. From germline, CDR1 is SGHNT and CDR2 YENEEA. The CDR3 consists of 16 residues. The full variable domain, completed using reference TRBV11-3 and TRBJ2-3, is EAGVVQSPRYKIIEKKQPVAFWCNPISGHNTLYWYLQNLGQGPELLIRYENEEAVDDSQLPKDRFSAERLKGVDSTLKIQPAELGDSAVYLCASSSFGQGGPDTQYFGPGTRLTVL.